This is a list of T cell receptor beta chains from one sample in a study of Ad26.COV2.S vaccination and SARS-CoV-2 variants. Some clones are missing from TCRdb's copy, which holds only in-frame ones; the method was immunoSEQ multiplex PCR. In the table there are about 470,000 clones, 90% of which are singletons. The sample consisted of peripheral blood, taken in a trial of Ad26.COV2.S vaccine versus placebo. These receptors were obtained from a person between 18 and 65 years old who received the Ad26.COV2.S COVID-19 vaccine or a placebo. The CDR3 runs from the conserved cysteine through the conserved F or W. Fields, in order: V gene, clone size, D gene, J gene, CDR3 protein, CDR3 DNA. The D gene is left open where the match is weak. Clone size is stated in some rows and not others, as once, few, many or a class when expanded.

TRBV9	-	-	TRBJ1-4	CASSREGEKLFF	TGTGCCAGCAGCCGAGAAGGCGAAAAACTGTTTTTT
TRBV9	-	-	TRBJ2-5	CASSVAAGFQETQYF	TGTGCCAGCAGCGTGGCAGCGGGCTTCCAAGAGACCCAGTACTTC
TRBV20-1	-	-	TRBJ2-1	CSATTNYEQFF	TGCAGTGCAACGACTAACTATGAGCAGTTCTTC
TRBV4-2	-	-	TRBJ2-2	CASSQYRTGELFF	TGTGCCAGCAGCCAATACAGGACCGGGGAGCTGTTTTTT
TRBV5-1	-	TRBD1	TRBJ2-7	CASRRDSYEQYF	TGCGCCAGCAGACGGGACAGCTACGAGCAGTACTTC
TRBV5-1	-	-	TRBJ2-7	CASSPDGSSYEQYF	TGCGCCAGCAGCCCGGACGGTAGCTCCTACGAGCAGTACTTC
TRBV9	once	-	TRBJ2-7	CASSVDLGFYEQYF	TGTGCCAGCAGCGTCGACCTTGGTTTCTACGAGCAGTACTTC
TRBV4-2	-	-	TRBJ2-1	CASSPLDGSANNEQFF	TGTGCCAGCAGCCCACTAGACGGGAGCGCCAACAATGAGCAGTTCTTC
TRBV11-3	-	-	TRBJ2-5	CASSSDSSETQYF	TGTGCCAGCAGCTCGGACTCCTCAGAGACCCAGTACTTC
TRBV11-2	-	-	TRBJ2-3	CASSYGPRTDTQYF	TGTGCCAGCAGCTACGGACCGCGCACAGATACGCAGTATTTT
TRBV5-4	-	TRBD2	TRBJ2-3	CASSLLAGGTDTQYF	TGTGCCAGCAGCTTACTAGCGGGAGGCACAGATACGCAGTATTTT
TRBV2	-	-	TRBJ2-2	CASSARTLFTGELFF	TGTGCCAGCAGTGCCCGGACACTATTCACCGGGGAGCTGTTTTTT
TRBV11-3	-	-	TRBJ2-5	CASSQPGTPQETQYF	TGTGCCAGCAGCCAACCCGGGACTCCTCAAGAGACCCAGTACTTC
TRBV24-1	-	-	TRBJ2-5	CATSKQPQETQYF	TGTGCCACCAGTAAACAGCCCCAAGAGACCCAGTACTTC
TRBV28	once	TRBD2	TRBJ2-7	CASSFRGGSPSWAWELYEQYF	TGTGCCAGCAGTTTTCGGGGGGGCTCACCGTCGTGGGCGTGGGAACTCTACGAGCAGTACTTC
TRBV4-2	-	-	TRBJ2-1	CASSPFSLDEQFF	TGTGCCAGCAGCCCCTTCTCCCTGGATGAGCAGTTCTTC
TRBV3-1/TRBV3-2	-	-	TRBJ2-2	CASSQKPREQDRGTGELFF	TGTGCCAGCAGCCAAAAGCCCCGAGAGCAGGACCGAGGCACCGGGGAGCTGTTTTTT
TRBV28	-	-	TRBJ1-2	CASSIFGGHGYTF	TGTGCCAGCAGTATCTTCGGGGGGCATGGCTACACCTTC
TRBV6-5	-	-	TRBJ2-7	CASSYEGYEQYF	TGTGCCAGCAGTTACGAAGGCTACGAGCAGTACTTC
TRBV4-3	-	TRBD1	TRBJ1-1	CASSQEQGPGEAFF	TGCGCCAGCAGCCAGGAACAGGGGCCAGGGGAAGCTTTCTTT
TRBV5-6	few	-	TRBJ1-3	CASRSRGRASGNTIYF	TGTGCCAGCAGGTCACGCGGGAGGGCGTCCGGAAACACCATATATTTT
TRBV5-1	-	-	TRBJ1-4	CASSLSGDTNEKLFF	TGCGCCAGCAGCTTATCAGGAGATACTAATGAAAAACTGTTTTTT
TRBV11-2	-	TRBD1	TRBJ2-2	CASSPRTGLSIPDTGELFF	TGTGCCAGCAGCCCCCGGACAGGGTTAAGCATCCCTGACACCGGGGAGCTGTTTTTT
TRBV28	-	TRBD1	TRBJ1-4	CASKGGAGNEKLFF	TGTGCCAGCAAAGGGGGCGCAGGTAATGAAAAACTGTTTTTT
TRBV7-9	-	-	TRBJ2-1	CASSLDFARNEQFF	TGTGCCAGCAGCTTGGACTTCGCGAGGAATGAGCAGTTCTTC
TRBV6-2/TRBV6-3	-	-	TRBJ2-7	CASSTLGEQYF	TGTGCCAGCAGCACTCTAGGCGAGCAGTACTTC
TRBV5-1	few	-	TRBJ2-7	CASSLGLGPYEQYF	TGCGCCAGCAGCTTGGGTCTGGGGCCCTACGAGCAGTACTTC
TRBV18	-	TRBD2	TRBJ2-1	CASSPRTTPGTSVLNEQFF	TGTGCCAGCTCACCTCGAACAACCCCCGGGACTAGCGTTCTGAATGAGCAGTTCTTC
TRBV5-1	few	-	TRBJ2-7	CASSSLEGGEQYF	TGCGCCAGCAGCTCGCTTGAGGGTGGCGAGCAGTACTTC
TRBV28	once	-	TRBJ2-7	CASSLTSYEQYF	TGTGCCAGCAGTCTGACTTCCTACGAGCAGTACTTC
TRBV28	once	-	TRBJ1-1	CASRVNMNTEAFF	TGTGCCAGCAGAGTCAATATGAACACTGAAGCTTTCTTT
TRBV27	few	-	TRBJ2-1	CASRPTRDQLYNEQFF	TGTGCCAGCAGGCCCACACGGGACCAGTTATACAATGAGCAGTTCTTC
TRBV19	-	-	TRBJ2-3	CASGGQIGTDTQYF	TGTGCCAGTGGAGGACAGATAGGCACAGATACGCAGTATTTT
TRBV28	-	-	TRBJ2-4	CASSPNPRRELAKNIQYF	TGTGCCAGCAGCCCCAACCCCCGCAGGGAACTAGCCAAAAACATTCAGTACTTC
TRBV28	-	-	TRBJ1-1	CASSSPRVMDTEAFF	TGTGCCAGCAGTTCGCCCCGGGTGATGGACACTGAAGCTTTCTTT
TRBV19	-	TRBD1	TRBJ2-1	CASSTPGQGAHSYNEQFF	TGTGCCAGTAGTACGCCGGGACAGGGGGCACACTCCTACAATGAGCAGTTCTTC
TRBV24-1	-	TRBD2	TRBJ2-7	CATSDSGLAGDREQYF	TGTGCCACCAGTGATTCTGGACTAGCGGGAGATCGCGAGCAGTACTTC
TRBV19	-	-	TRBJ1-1	CASSMVDSEAFF	TGTGCCAGTAGTATGGTGGACAGTGAAGCTTTCTTT
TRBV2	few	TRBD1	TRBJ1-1	CASTTTGVNTEAFF	TGTGCCAGCACTACGACAGGGGTGAACACTGAAGCTTTCTTT
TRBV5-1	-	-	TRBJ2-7	CASREGRGSYEQYF	TGCGCCAGCCGCGAAGGGCGGGGCTCCTACGAGCAGTACTTC
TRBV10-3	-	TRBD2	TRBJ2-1	CAISTSGRYNEQFF	TGTGCCATCAGTACTAGCGGGAGGTACAATGAGCAGTTCTTC
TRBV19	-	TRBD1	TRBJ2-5	CASSPTEYRGDETQYF	TGTGCCAGTAGTCCTACCGAGTACAGGGGTGACGAGACCCAGTACTTC
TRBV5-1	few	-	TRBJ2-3	CASSLRDTDTQYF	TGCGCCAGCAGCCTGCGGGACACAGATACGCAGTATTTT
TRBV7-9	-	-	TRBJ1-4	CASSLLGEKLFF	TGTGCCAGCAGCCTCCTGGGTGAAAAACTGTTTTTT
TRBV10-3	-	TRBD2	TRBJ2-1	CAISEPSGRNEQFF	TGTGCCATCAGTGAGCCTAGCGGGAGAAATGAGCAGTTCTTC
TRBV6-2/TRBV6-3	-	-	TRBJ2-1	CASSRQGGSNEQFF	TGTGCCAGCAGCCGGCAGGGAGGTTCCAATGAGCAGTTCTTC
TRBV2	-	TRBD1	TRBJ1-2	CASSGQGVSYGYTF	TGTGCCAGCAGCGGACAGGGAGTGAGCTATGGCTACACCTTC
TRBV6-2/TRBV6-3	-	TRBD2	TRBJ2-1	CASSYLIAGLSSYNEQFF	TGTGCCAGCAGTTACCTGATAGCGGGGTTAAGCTCCTACAATGAGCAGTTCTTC
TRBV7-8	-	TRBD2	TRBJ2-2	CASSRLAGGRNTGELFF	TGTGCCAGCAGCCGACTAGCGGGAGGCAGGAACACCGGGGAGCTGTTTTTT
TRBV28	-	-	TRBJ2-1	CATGGSHNEQFF	TGTGCCACCGGTGGCAGCCACAATGAGCAGTTCTTC
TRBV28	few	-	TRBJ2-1	CASSPRRRYNEQFF	TGTGCCAGCAGCCCCCGACGTCGGTACAATGAGCAGTTCTTC
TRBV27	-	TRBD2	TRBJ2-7	CASSSPRGGGSYEQYF	TGTGCCAGCAGTTCCCCCCGGGGCGGGGGCTCCTACGAGCAGTACTTC
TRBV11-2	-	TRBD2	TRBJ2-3	CASSFASGSLDTQYF	TGTGCCAGCAGCTTCGCTAGCGGGAGCTTAGATACGCAGTATTTT
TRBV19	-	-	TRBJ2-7	CASSSSSEQYF	TGTGCCAGTAGTAGTAGTTCCGAGCAGTACTTC
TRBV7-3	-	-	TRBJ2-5	CASSLDSGRETQYF	TGTGCCAGCAGCTTAGATTCAGGGAGGGAGACCCAGTACTTC
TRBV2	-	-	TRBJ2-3	CASNFLTDTQYF	TGTGCCAGCAATTTCCTGACAGATACGCAGTATTTT
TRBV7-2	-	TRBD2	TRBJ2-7	CASSLVPTSPPYEQYF	TGTGCCAGCAGCTTAGTCCCGACTAGCCCTCCCTACGAGCAGTACTTC
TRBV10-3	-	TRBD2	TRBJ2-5	CAISATSGAQETQYF	TGTGCCATCAGTGCAACAAGCGGGGCACAAGAGACCCAGTACTTC